This T cell receptor (beta chain) is from a study of T cells in Graves' hyperthyroidism and ophthalmopathy (dated by TCRdb to between 2017 and 2020). With regard to the full study: Peripheral blood was sampled at the time of initial diagnosis, prior to any treatment. In more than 5 Graves' hyperthyroidism patients, the study also compared T-cell repertoires from thyroid tissue with T-cell repertoires from blood. To identify distinguishing TCR V-J signatures, a discovery cohort of some 99 patients was used, comprising 43 with Graves' ophthalmopathy and about 59 with stable Graves' hyperthyroidism. Following sampling, methimazole starting at 30 mg daily was given to hyperthyroidism patients, and high-dose intravenous methylprednisolone was given to ophthalmopathy patients. For training and testing, the roughly 93 patients in the discovery cohort were randomly divided in a 7:3 ratio. An independent validation cohort of some 18 hyperthyroidism patients and 17 patients who later progressed to ophthalmopathy tested prospective prediction of ophthalmopathy. The paper reports TCR Vbeta CDR3 sequencing of approximately 140 peripheral blood samples: around 45 ophthalmopathy, under 85 hyperthyroidism and 17 progressor patients.

Hyperthyroidism patients were newly diagnosed, had a disease duration of under 2 months, and were aged 18 to 65 years. Any patient with an uncontrolled infection, another autoimmune disease, pregnancy or lactation was excluded. Diagnoses were based on clinical symptoms, serum thyroxine and TRAb, thyroid ultrasound and orbital computed tomography. Blood from progressor patients was drawn when they were first diagnosed with hyperthyroidism, before any ophthalmopathy symptoms appeared. PBMCs were separated from 7.5 to 10 ml of fresh peripheral blood using Ficoll-Paque density gradient centrifugation. Patients classed as progressors first received a Graves' hyperthyroidism diagnosis and then went on to develop ophthalmopathy during follow-up. Total RNA was extracted using Trizol reagent, and RNA quality was assessed on an Agilent 2100 Bioanalyzer. General study outcomes and caveats: Sample size was not statistically predetermined, and blinding of investigators to group allocation was not performed. Most expanded thyroid clonotypes (frequency above 0.001) were also found in blood, which suggests that blood repertoires may mirror thyroid immune responses. During validation, the model predicted progression to ophthalmopathy a median of approximately six months ahead of onset, with around 70% sensitivity and about 75% specificity. A model built on a 13 V-J signature distinguished ophthalmopathy from stable hyperthyroidism, reaching roughly 88% sensitivity and around 81% specificity in cross-validation and 80%/75% in testing.

On this clonotype itself: What this receptor recognizes is not known. No per-base quality is available; no much larger clone lies one base away.

The TCR beta CDR3 regions were amplified from RNA transcripts. A first-round RT-PCR of the TCR CDR3 used the HTBI primer set with the Qiagen OneStep RT-PCR kit. Libraries were constructed in a second round of multiplex PCR, after which size selection and purification were performed. Sequencing of the libraries was done on an Illumina HiSeq2000 using paired-end 100 bp reads. Per the authors' processing: SOAPnuke was used to process the raw data, removing reads that contained adapters or uncalled bases, had a mean Phred below 15, or lacked an exact match to the constant primer or identifier. COPE v1.2.5 was used to merge the high-quality paired reads, and each unique nucleotide sequence was defined as a clonotype. Clonotypes were aligned to IMGT TRBV, TRBD and TRBJ reference segments using MiTCR v1.1. Only V-J combinations with frequency above 0.0001, covering roughly 99% of repertoires, were analysed. The TCS score was defined as F50 (clonal expansion) divided by E x V (chaos), with BLOSUM62-based TCRdist calculated between CDR3 peptides within each V-J. Welch's t-statistics and random forest reduced 514 V-J features to around 14, which were used in a naive Bayes classifier (R e1071). TCRdb reprocessed the public reads (quality trimming at Q25 with fastp, clone calling with MiXCR) and kept in-frame beta chains. Records with the same CDR3 protein are collapsed into one entry carrying the most frequent genes and DNA. The V and J calls follow TCRdb's processing rather than the paper's. Across this sample there are about 770,000 distinct CDR3 sequences, with roughly a sixth seen only once. About a sixth of the sample is taken by the ten largest.

From the germline V gene, CDR1 is SGDLS and CDR2 is YYNGEE. The CDR3 contains 16 residues, cysteine and phenylalanine counted. Here the CDR3 DNA is all that survives: 48 bases in frame from base 1. V drops 3 bases and J drops 6 bases, leaving 19 bases in between. The sequenced sample was blood. The receptor's source is a woman aged 45-65 years with Graves' hyperthyroidism that later progressed to Graves' ophthalmopathy. This chain is built from TRBV9 and TRBJ2-1, with the D segment identity uncertain. This receptor carries the CDR3 CASSANLGSIGNEQFF. The DNA sequence reads TGTGCCAGCAGCGCGAACCTAGGCAGTATAGGCAATGAGCAGTTCTTC. The reference TRBV9 and TRBJ2-1 proteins fill in what lies around the CDR3, so the full variable domain reads DSGVTQTPKHLITATGQRVTLRCSPRSGDLSVYWYQQSLDQGLQFLIQYYNGEERAKGNILERFSAQQFPDLHSELNLSSLELGDSALYFCASSANLGSIGNEQFFGPGTRLTVL.